This T cell receptor (beta chain) was identified during a study of CD8 T cells in Susac syndrome. V lost 5 bases to trimming and J lost 1 base, with 14 bases between them. The CDR3 loop spans 15 amino acids. CDR1 SGHAT and CDR2 FQNNGV come from the germline V gene. Random hexamers were used to reverse transcribe roughly 0.5 to 1 ug of RNA. MiXCR, applied by TCRdb to the immunoSEQ multiplex PCR reads, yields one record per CDR3 protein. The sample holds more than 70,000 distinct CDR3 sequences, over 85% seen once. The sequenced sample was CD8+ T cells from PBMCs. The V gene is TRBV11-2, the J gene TRBJ2-5; D might be TRBD1 or TRBD2, each matching 5 bases. This sequence was found in a human donor in good health. The CDR3, as DNA: TGTGCCAGCAGCCTGACCCCCGGGGCCCAAGAGACCCAGTACTTC. Translated: CASSLTPGAQETQYF.